This entry lists 9 T cell receptor beta chains sequenced from one sample in a study of shared clonotypes between healthy human individuals. Profiled with immunoSEQ multiplex PCR; TCRdb holds only in-frame clones, not every one. The sample holds about 2.4 million clones; approximately 93% are singletons and the top ten take approximately 0.35%. The sequenced material came from naive CD4+ T cells from PBMCs. Subset: CD45RA+ positively selected. The receptors were gathered from a man between 18 and 35 years old in good health. Some clones in this sample may be carry-over from other donors' samples.

V and J are TRBV5-1 and TRBJ2-7, with 7 bases identical to TRBD1. In germline, CDR1 is SGHRS, CDR2 YFSETQ. The CDR3 runs to 16 residues. The V and J ends lost 4 bases and 0 bases, in that order; junction bases with no gene match: 10. CDR3 residues: CASSPTGTAASYEQYF. The CDR3 DNA is TGCGCCAGCAGCCCGACAGGGACCGCAGCCTCCTACGAGCAGTACTTC.

Regarding this clone: The sample holds other DNA sequences that translate to the same CDR3. The J gene is TRBJ1-2, the V gene TRBV6-5; maybe TRBD1 (5 bases). CDR1 and CDR2 from the germline V gene are MNHEY and SVGAGI. V gave up 2 bases and J gave up 7 bases, with 11 bases separating them. The CDR3 spans 13 residues. This CDR3 is CASSYRQGGGYTF. The CDR3 DNA reads as TGTGCCAGCAGTTACCGCCAGGGCGGTGGCTACACCTTC.

V and J are TRBV2 and TRBJ1-1; D is unresolved. V gave up 10 bases and J gave up 4 bases, with 10 bases separating them. The CDR3 contains 11 residues. CDR1 is SNHLY, CDR2 FYNNEI, per germline. CDR3 region: CATRRGTEAFF. CDR3 DNA: TGTGCCACACGACGGGGCACTGAAGCTTTCTTT.

For this clone: Other DNA sequences in this specimen translate into the identical CDR3. The rearrangement uses TRBV5-1 and TRBJ1-4; D is unresolved. The germline V gene encodes CDR1 SGHRS and CDR2 YFSETQ. The CDR3 contains 13 residues. Trimming took off 0 bases at V and 7 bases at J, with 7 bases between the two ends. CDR3: CASSLGLGEKLFF. The CDR3 DNA is TGCGCCAGCAGCTTGGGCCTTGGTGAAAAACTGTTTTTT.

The chain couples TRBV30 to TRBJ1-2, with 7 positions matching TRBD1. The CDR3 spans 13 residues. Trimming cost V 4 bases and J 3 bases; bases outside gene matches: 5. From germline, CDR1 is GTSNPN and CDR2 SVGIG (reference sequence). DNA of the CDR3: TGTGCCTGGACAGGGGGAAGATACTATGGCTACACCTTC. As protein: CAWTGGRYYGYTF.

The chain joins TRBV7-8 to TRBJ1-1; maybe TRBD1 (5 bases). This CDR3 is built from 15 residues. Germline V lookup: CDR1 SGHVS, CDR2 FQNEAQ. V shed 3 bases and J shed 4 bases, with 15 bases lying between them. CDR3: CASSFRDPGSTEAFF. The CDR3 DNA sequence: TGTGCCAGCAGCTTCAGGGACCCCGGTAGCACTGAAGCTTTCTTT.

The chain carries TRBV5-4 and TRBJ2-3; 7 nucleotides agree with TRBD1. Germline loops: CDR1 SGHNT, CDR2 YYREEE (reference sequence). V lost 0 bases to trimming and J lost 0 bases; unmatched junction nucleotides: 1. The CDR3 covers 15 residues. The CDR3, as DNA: TGTGCCAGCAGCTTGGAGGGGGCTAGCACAGATACGCAGTATTTT. It codes for CASSLEGASTDTQYF.

The rearrangement joins TRBV28 to TRBJ1-5, with D perhaps TRBD1 (6 bases). The CDR3 runs to 14 residues. From germline, CDR1 is MDHEN and CDR2 SYDVKM. Trimming took off 7 bases at V and 1 base at J, with 11 bases between the two ends. This CDR3 is CASTAGQSNQPQHF. The CDR3 coding sequence is TGTGCCAGCACTGCAGGACAGAGCAATCAGCCCCAGCATTTT.

The V gene is TRBV5-7, the J gene TRBJ1-2, with a tentative D call TRBD1 (6 bases). TRBV5-7 is filed as an ORF, its function uncertain. The CDR3 spans 14 residues. Trimming left V 3 bases short and J 5 bases short, with 14 bases between. CDR3 sequence (DNA): TGTGCCAGCAGCTCTAGGCTTACAGGGTATGGCTACACCTTC. Its protein product is CASSSRLTGYGYTF.